The rows below give T cell receptor beta chains drawn from one sample of a study of beta chain features in type 1 diabetes. Sequencing was performed with immunoSEQ multiplex PCR; in TCRdb, only in-frame clones are kept and a portion is missing. The sample carries tens of thousands of clones, 50% to 75% recorded once. The specimen was stem cell memory CD4+ T cells from blood. The receptors stem from a woman in her 30s with type 1 diabetes. Both conserved end residues are part of each CDR3. A D gene is named only where the DNA matches it firmly. Rows may omit the clone size; those that give it use once, few, many or a size class.

clone size | J gene | D gene | V gene | CDR3 DNA | CDR3 protein
. | TRBJ1-5 | . | TRBV9 | TGTGCCAGCAGCGTAGAGGGGGGGATTCAGCCCCAGCATTTT | CASSVEGGIQPQHF
. | TRBJ2-2 | TRBD1 | TRBV9 | TGTGCCAGCAGCCGGACAGGGGGCACCGGGGAGCTGTTTTTT | CASSRTGGTGELFF
. | TRBJ2-2 | . | TRBV19 | TGTGCCAGTAGCTTCGAATTACAGGGGAACACCGGGGAGCTGTTTTTT | CASSFELQGNTGELFF
. | TRBJ2-7 | TRBD1 | TRBV28 | TGTGCCAGCGCCAAACAGGGGTCCTCCTACGAGCAGTACTTC | CASAKQGSSYEQYF
few | TRBJ2-7 | . | TRBV30 | TGTGCCTGGAGATCAATCAGCGTACTCTCCTACGAGCAGTACTTC | CAWRSISVLSYEQYF
. | TRBJ2-5 | . | TRBV7-2 | TGTGCCAGCAGCTTGCCCGGGTGGGAGACCCAGTACTTC | CASSLPGWETQYF
. | TRBJ2-3 | . | TRBV11-1 | TGTGCCAGCAGCTTTAGCGCTGCCGGCGGCACAGATACGCAGTATTTT | CASSFSAAGGTDTQYF
. | TRBJ2-7 | TRBD2 | TRBV25-1 | TGTGCCAGCAGTGACCCATCTCGGACTAGCCAACCCTACGAGCAGTACTTC | CASSDPSRTSQPYEQYF
. | TRBJ2-3 | . | TRBV10-3 | TGTGCCATCAGTACCCAGCGAGTGGGAGTTGGCACAGATACGCAGTATTTT | CAISTQRVGVGTDTQYF
. | TRBJ2-5 | . | TRBV28 | TGTGCCAGCAGTCCCTATGCTGGCAGGGCCTTTGGGGAGACCCAGTACTTC | CASSPYAGRAFGETQYF